This TCR beta chain was identified in a study of shared T cell receptors in the human thymus. This table comes from immunoSEQ multiplex PCR, and its TCRdb copy is limited to in-frame clones, with some not included. The table shows about 500,000 clones, with roughly 74% occurring only once. V dropped 5 bases and J dropped 7 bases, with 20 bases sitting between them. CDR3 size: 16 residues. Germline V gene lookup returns CDR1 PRHDT and CDR2 FYEKMQ (reference sequence). These data also featured in a second study, about human thymus T cells. In that study: In thymic and blood repertoires alike, V and J usage looked biased. Related work showed strongly overlapping thymic repertoires across unrelated individuals.

The clonotype originates from a boy under two years old with a congenital heart defect. The rearrangement links TRBV13 to TRBJ1-4; D might be TRBD1 (6 bases). Sequenced material: thymocytes. CDR3 protein: CASSAEPDSVREKLFF. CDR3 nucleotides: TGTGCCAGCAGCGCCGAACCGGACAGTGTCCGTGAAAAACTGTTTTTT.